One and the same sample provided the 9 T cell receptor beta chains below, sequenced in a study of T cells in Graves' hyperthyroidism and ophthalmopathy. TCR beta CDR3 regions were amplified from RNA transcripts. Carried out on the TCR CDR3, a first-round RT-PCR used the HTBI primer set. TCRdb ran MiXCR on the multiplex PCR reads and lists one entry per CDR3 protein. The sample has roughly 500,000 distinct CDR3 sequences, about 16% seen once. Sequences were obtained from blood. These receptors all come from a woman in her 30s with Graves' ophthalmopathy.

The chain uses TRBV6-5 and TRBJ1-1; no clear D gene. The germline V gene encodes CDR1 MNHEY and CDR2 SVGAGI. The CDR3 runs 14 residues. Between the trimmed V and J ends, which lost 0 bases and 7 bases, there was a span of 12 bases. CDR3 sequence: CASSYSRELGEAFF. CDR3 nucleotide sequence: TGTGCCAGCAGTTACTCTCGGGAGCTCGGTGAAGCTTTCTTT.

This sequence joins TRBV11-3 and TRBJ2-5, with TRBD2 identical over 10 bases. Trimming took 4 bases from V and 5 from J; bases not matched to a gene: 4. The CDR3 loop spans 14 amino acids. The germline V gene encodes CDR1 SGHNT and CDR2 YENEEA. The CDR3 bases are TGTGCCAGCAGCTCTAGCGGGAGATACGAGACCCAGTACTTC. Its protein product is CASSSSGRYETQYF. Drawing the rest from reference TRBV11-3 and TRBJ2-5, the complete variable domain is EAGVVQSPRYKIIEKKQPVAFWCNPISGHNTLYWYLQNLGQGPELLIRYENEEAVDDSQLPKDRFSAERLKGVDSTLKIQPAELGDSAVYLCASSSSGRYETQYFGPGTRLLVL.

This clonotype came up many times. V usage is TRBV13 and J usage is TRBJ1-2; no firm D call. The CDR3 contains 15 residues. Per the germline V gene, CDR1 is PRHDT and CDR2 is FYEKMQ (reference sequence). Trimming took 3 bases from V and 4 from J, leaving 15 bases between them. The CDR3 protein is CASSFVKGKGYGYTF. The CDR3 region has the DNA TGTGCCAGCAGCTTTGTTAAGGGAAAGGGCTATGGCTACACCTTC.

This clonotype was seen at least ten times. This chain connects TRBV28 to TRBJ2-7; possibly TRBD1 for D (5 bases). Trimming took off 7 bases at V and 4 bases at J, with 11 bases between the two ends. The CDR3 contains 12 residues. CDR1 MDHEN and CDR2 SYDVKM come from the germline V gene. CDR3 region: CASKTDQYEQYF. DNA for the CDR3: TGTGCCAGCAAGACAGATCAATACGAGCAGTACTTC.

This clonotype was counted ten times or more. The gene calls are TRBV7-3 and TRBJ2-1; 7 bases map to TRBD2. This CDR3 region has 15 residues. CDR1 is SGHTA and CDR2 is FQGTGA in the germline V gene. V shed 1 base, J shed 2 bases, and the junction held 2 bases outside the gene matches. Written as DNA, the CDR3 is TGTGCCAGCAGCTTAATAGCGGGCGCCTACAATGAGCAGTTCTTC. It specifies CASSLIAGAYNEQFF.

The genes are TRBV12-3 or TRBV12-4 and TRBJ2-5; the match to TRBD1 covers 8 bases. The CDR3 totals 13 residues. Losses at the gene ends were 8 bases for V and 5 bases for J; bases not matched to a gene: 7. CDR3 bases: TGTGCCAGCCAAACAGGGGGTGTGGAGACCCAGTACTTC. This translates into CASQTGGVETQYF.

The J gene is TRBJ2-3, the V gene TRBV6-1; 7 bases line up with TRBD2. The CDR3 has 15 amino acids. In germline, CDR1 is MNHNS, CDR2 SASEGT. V lost 6 bases, J lost 3 bases, and 9 bases stayed unmatched. The CDR3 here is CASRRGGRGTDTQYF. The CDR3 DNA sequence: TGTGCCAGCAGACGTGGCGGGAGAGGAACAGATACGCAGTATTTT.

This clonotype was counted a few times. The chain is built from TRBV20-1 and TRBJ1-4; maybe TRBD1 (6 bases). Trimming left V 3 bases short and J 2 bases short, with 10 bases between. Per germline, CDR1 DFQATT and CDR2 SNEGSKA (reference sequence). The CDR3 length is 14 residues. CDR3 loop: CSASLGQTNEKLFF. CDR3 DNA: TGCAGTGCTAGCCTCGGACAGACTAATGAAAAACTGTTTTTT.

This clonotype was found a few times. This chain joins TRBV20-1 and TRBJ1-2; 7 bases agree with TRBD1. Germline assignment: CDR1 DFQATT and CDR2 SNEGSKA (reference sequence). Trimming at V came to 7 bases and at J to 7 bases, leaving 12 bases not matched to a gene. This CDR3 spans 13 amino acids. CDR3 in DNA: TGCAGTGTTCGGAAGGACAGGTCGGCTGGCTACACCTTC. Protein sequence: CSVRKDRSAGYTF.